This TCR beta chain emerged from a study of T cell responses to AZD1222 COVID-19 vaccine. Study findings and constraints: At baseline, just 6 or 7 AZD1222 recipients tested seropositive. Nearly half of spike-specific TCRs reportedly go after variant regions that carry no mutations. Most donors were white British, females outnumbered males, and clonal diversity was possibly underestimated.

Data came from immunoSEQ multiplex PCR; TCRdb stores just in-frame clones and leaves some out. The data hold 55,000 to 80,000 clones, with roughly 84% observed a single time. Comment on this clone: The target antigen is unknown.

The CDR3 sequence is 16 residues long. The germline V gene encodes CDR1 MNHEY and CDR2 SMNVEV (reference sequence). J lost 4 bases, V lost 7 bases, and 12 bases had no gene match. This TCR was sampled from an adult in good health. This specimen was peripheral blood, taken on day 0 of AZD1222 vaccination. V and J are TRBV27 and TRBJ2-4; 8 bases align to TRBD2. The CDR3 nucleotides are TGTGCCAGCAAAAGAATCTTTAGCGGGGTTAAAAACATTCAGTACTTC. Its protein product is CASKRIFSGVKNIQYF.